The clone carrying this TCR beta chain came up once. The CDR3 is made up of 14 amino acids. The germline V gene encodes CDR1 SGHVS and CDR2 FQNEAQ. Trimming took 3 bases from V and 6 from J; bases not matched to a gene: 1. Clones were sequenced by immunoSEQ multiplex PCR, and TCRdb holds only the in-frame ones, with some missing. The table lists 65,000 to 90,000 clones, around nine tenths of them singletons. This record comes from a study of blood T cell repertoires in COVID-19. As for the study in general: Acute-phase and convalescent COVID-19 samples originated in the United States, Italy and Spain.

In Seattle, patients joined the study during active infection and were tracked longitudinally. The rearrangement joins TRBV7-8 to TRBJ1-6; 8 bases match TRBD1. The sequence was obtained from an elderly man with COVID-19, enrolled during active disease. Sample: peripheral blood. CDR3 sequence reads: CASSFDRGNSPLHF. Written as DNA, the CDR3 is TGTGCCAGCAGCTTCGACAGGGGTAATTCACCCCTCCACTTT. Full variable domain (outside the CDR3, taken from reference TRBV7-8 and TRBJ1-6): GAGVSQSPRYKVAKRGQDVALRCDPISGHVSLFWYQQALGQGPEFLTYFQNEAQLDKSGLPSDRFFAERPEGSVSTLKIQRTQQEDSAVYLCASSFDRGNSPLHFGNGTRLTVT.